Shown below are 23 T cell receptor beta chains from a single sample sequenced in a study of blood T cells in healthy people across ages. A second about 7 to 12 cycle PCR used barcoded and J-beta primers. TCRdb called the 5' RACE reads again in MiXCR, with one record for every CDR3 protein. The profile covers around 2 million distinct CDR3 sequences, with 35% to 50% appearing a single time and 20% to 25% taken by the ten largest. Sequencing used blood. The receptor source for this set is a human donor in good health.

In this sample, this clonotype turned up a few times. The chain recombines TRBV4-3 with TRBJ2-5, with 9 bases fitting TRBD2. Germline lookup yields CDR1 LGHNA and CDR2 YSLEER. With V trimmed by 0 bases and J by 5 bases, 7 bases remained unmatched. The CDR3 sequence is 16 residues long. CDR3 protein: CASSQDSAGGRETQYF. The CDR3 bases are TGCGCCAGCAGCCAAGATTCGGCGGGGGGGCGGGAGACCCAGTACTTC.

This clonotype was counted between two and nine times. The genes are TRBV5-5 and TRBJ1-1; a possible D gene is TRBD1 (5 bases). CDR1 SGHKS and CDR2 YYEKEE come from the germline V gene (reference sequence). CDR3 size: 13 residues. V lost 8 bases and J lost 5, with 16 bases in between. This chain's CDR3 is CASGGAARTEAFF. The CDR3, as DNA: TGTGCCAGTGGAGGGGCCGCAAGAACTGAAGCTTTCTTT.

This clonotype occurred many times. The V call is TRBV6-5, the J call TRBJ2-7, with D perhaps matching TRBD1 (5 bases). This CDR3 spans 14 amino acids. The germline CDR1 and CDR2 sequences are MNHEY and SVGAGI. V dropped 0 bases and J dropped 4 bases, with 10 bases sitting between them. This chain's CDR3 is CASSYSLKGYEQYF. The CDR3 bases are TGTGCCAGCAGTTACTCGCTAAAGGGGTACGAGCAGTACTTC.

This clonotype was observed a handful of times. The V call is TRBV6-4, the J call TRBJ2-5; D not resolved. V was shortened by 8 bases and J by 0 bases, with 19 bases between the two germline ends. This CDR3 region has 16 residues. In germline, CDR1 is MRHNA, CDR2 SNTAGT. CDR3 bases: TGTGCCAGCGACGAAGGCAAGGAACACTACCAAGAGACCCAGTACTTC. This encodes CASDEGKEHYQETQYF.

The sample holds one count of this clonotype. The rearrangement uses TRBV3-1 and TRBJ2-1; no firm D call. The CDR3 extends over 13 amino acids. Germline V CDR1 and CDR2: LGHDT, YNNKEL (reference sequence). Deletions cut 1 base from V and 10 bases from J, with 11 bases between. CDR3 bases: TGTGCCAGCAGCCAAGGACCAGTTAAGGAGCAGTTCTTC. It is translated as CASSQGPVKEQFF.

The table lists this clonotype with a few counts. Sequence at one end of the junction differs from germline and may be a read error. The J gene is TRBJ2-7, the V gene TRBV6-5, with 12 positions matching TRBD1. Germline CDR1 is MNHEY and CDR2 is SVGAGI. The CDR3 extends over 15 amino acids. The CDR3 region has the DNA TGTGCCAGCAGTCCGGGGACAGGGGGCTCCTACGGGCAGTACTTC. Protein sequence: CASSPGTGGSYGQYF.

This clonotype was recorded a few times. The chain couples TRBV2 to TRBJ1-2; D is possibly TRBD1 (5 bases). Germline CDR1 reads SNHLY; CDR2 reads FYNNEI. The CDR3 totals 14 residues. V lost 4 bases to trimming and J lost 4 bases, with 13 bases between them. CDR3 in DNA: TGTGCCAGCAGTGTTCGTGGGGCCTCCTATGGCTACACCTTC. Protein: CASSVRGASYGYTF.

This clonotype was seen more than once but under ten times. The CDR3 sequence: CSAPLQPGLAPPDTQYF. CDR3 coding DNA: TGCAGTGCTCCCTTACAACCGGGACTAGCGCCCCCAGATACGCAGTATTTT. The genes are TRBV20-1 and TRBJ2-3, with 10 bases matching TRBD2. The germline gives CDR1 DFQATT, CDR2 SNEGSKA (reference sequence). CDR3 length: 17 amino acids. V trimming: 5 bases; J trimming: 4 bases; junction bases outside the gene matches: 15.

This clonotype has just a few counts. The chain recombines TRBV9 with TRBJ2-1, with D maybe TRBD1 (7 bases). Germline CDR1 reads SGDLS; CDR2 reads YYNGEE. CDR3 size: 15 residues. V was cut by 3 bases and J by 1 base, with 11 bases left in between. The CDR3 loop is CASSAPGGSYNEQFF. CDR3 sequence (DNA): TGTGCCAGCAGCGCTCCAGGGGGGTCCTACAATGAGCAGTTCTTC.

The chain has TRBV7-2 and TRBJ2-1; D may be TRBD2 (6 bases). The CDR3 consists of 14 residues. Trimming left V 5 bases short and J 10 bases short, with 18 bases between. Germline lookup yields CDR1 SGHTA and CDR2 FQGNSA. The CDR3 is CASSPAGGWLEQFF. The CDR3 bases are TGTGCCAGCAGCCCAGCGGGCGGGTGGTTGGAGCAGTTCTTC.

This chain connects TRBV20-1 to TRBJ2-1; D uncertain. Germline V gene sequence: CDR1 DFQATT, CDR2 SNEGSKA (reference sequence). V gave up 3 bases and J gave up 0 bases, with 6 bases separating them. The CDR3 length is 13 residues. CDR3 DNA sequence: TGCAGTGCTAGCGATTCCTCCTACAATGAGCAGTTCTTC. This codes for CSASDSSYNEQFF.

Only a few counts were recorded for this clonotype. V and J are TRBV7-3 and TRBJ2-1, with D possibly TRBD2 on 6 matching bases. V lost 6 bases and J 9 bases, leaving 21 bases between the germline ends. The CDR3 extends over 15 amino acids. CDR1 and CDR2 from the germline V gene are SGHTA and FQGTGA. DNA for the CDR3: TGTGCCAGCAGTCCATGGGGGGTGGCTGACAGTGAGCAGTTCTTC. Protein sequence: CASSPWGVADSEQFF.

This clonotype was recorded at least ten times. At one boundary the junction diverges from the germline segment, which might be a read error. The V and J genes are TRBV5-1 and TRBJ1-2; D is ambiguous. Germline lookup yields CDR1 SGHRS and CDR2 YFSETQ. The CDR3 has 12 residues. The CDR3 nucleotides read TGTGCCAGCAGCCTAGACCGCTATGGCTACACCTTC. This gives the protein CASSLDRYGYTF.

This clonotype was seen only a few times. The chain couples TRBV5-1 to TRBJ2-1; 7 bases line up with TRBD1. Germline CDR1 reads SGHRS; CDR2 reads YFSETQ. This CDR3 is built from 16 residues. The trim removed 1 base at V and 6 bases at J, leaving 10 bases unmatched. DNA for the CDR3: TGCGCCAGCAGCTTGACGACAGGGTCTGTTGGCAATGAGCAGTTCTTC. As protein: CASSLTTGSVGNEQFF.

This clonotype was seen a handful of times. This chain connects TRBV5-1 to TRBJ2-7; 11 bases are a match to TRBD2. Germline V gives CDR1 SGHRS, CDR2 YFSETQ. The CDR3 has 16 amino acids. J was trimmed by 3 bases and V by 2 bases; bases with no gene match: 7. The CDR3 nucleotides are TGCGCCAGCAGCTTACCCCCTAGCGGGGGGCTCTACGAGCAGTACTTC. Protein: CASSLPPSGGLYEQYF.

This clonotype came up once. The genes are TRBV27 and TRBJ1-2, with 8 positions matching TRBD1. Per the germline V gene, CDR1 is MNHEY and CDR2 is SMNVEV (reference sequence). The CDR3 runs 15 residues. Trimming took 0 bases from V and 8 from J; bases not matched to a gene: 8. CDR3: CASSLSFDRGGGYTF. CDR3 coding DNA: TGTGCCAGCAGTTTATCCTTCGACAGGGGAGGGGGCTACACCTTC.

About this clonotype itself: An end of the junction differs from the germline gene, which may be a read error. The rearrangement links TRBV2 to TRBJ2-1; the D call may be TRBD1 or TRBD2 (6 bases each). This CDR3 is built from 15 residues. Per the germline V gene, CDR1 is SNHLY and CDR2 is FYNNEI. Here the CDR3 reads CASSGSAAGGNERFF. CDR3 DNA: TGTGCCAGCAGTGGGTCAGCGGCCGGGGGCAATGAGCGGTTCTTC.

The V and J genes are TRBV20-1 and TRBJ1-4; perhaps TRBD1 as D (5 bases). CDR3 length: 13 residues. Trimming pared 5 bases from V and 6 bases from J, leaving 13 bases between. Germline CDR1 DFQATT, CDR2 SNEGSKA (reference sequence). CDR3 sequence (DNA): TGCAGTGCTCAAACGGGGGGAGATGAAAAACTGTTTTTT. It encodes CSAQTGGDEKLFF.

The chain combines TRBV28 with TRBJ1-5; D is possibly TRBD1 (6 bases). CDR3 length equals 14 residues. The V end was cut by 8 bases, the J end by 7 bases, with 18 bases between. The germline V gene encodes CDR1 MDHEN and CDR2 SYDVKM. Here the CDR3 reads CASSFGRGKQPQHF. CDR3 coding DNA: TGTGCCAGCTCATTCGGCAGGGGAAAGCAGCCCCAGCATTTT. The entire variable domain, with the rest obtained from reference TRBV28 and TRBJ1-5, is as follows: DVKVTQSSRYLVKRTGEKVFLECVQDMDHENMFWYRQDPGLGLRLIYFSYDVKMKEKGDIPEGYSVSREKKERFSLILESASTNQTSMYLCASSFGRGKQPQHFGDGTRLSIL.

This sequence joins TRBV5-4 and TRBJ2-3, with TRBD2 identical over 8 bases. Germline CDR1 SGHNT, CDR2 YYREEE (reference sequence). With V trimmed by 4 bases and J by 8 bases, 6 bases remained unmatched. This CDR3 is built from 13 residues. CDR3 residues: CASSGSSGSTQYF. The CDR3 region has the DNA TGTGCCAGCAGCGGATCTAGCGGGTCTACGCAGTATTTT.

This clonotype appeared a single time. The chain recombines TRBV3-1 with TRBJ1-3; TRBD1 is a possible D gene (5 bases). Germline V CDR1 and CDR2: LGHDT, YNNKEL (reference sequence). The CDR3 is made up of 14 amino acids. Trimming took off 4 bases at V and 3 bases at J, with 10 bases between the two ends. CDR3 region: CASSRTSDGNTIYF. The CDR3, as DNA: TGTGCCAGCAGCCGGACATCGGATGGAAACACCATATATTTT.

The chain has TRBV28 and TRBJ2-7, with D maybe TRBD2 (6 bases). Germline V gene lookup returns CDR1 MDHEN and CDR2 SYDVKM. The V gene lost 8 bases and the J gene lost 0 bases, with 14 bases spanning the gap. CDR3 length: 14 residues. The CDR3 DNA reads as TGTGCCAGCTTTCGGGACTCAAGCTCCTACGAGCAGTACTTC. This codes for CASFRDSSSYEQYF.

The CDR3 DNA follows: TGTGCCAGCAGACGCGGGAGTTCCACTGAAGCTTTCTTT. This codes for CASRRGSSTEAFF. V usage is TRBV6-5 and J usage is TRBJ1-1; D is unresolved. This CDR3 spans 13 amino acids. V was clipped by 6 bases and J by 4 bases, with 12 bases between them. The V gene's germline CDR1 is MNHEY and CDR2 SVGAGI.